The 30 T cell receptor beta chains in this list originate from one sample, sequenced in a study of blood T cell repertoires in COVID-19 (dated by TCRdb to 2020 to 2021). Receptor libraries were prepared by the immunoSEQ multiplex PCR assay. This is the immuneACCESS table as TCRdb keeps it, with only in-frame sequences that have V and J called. A part of the clones is gone; compared with another copy, unresolved V genes explain less than half, and the rest is unexplained. This sample holds 150,000 to 180,000 clones; approximately 85% were observed only once. Under 8.5% of the sample is in the top ten clones. The specimen was peripheral blood. These receptors originate from a woman in her sixties or seventies with COVID-19, enrolled during active disease.

The rearrangement joins TRBV19 to TRBJ1-2; perhaps TRBD1 as D (5 bases). Germline CDR1 LNHDA, CDR2 SQIVND (reference sequence). This CDR3 has 15 amino acids. V gave up 5 bases and J gave up 5 bases, with 18 bases separating them. The CDR3 DNA reads TGTGCCAGTAGTGTACGGGGGAGTGGAGGTTATGGCTACACCTTC. It codes for CASSVRGSGGYGYTF.

The chain is built from TRBV6-5 and TRBJ1-2; 10 nucleotides agree with TRBD1. Germline CDR1 is MNHEY and CDR2 is SVGAGI. The V gene end was trimmed by 2 bases and the J gene end by 1 base; junction bases not matched to a gene: 4. The CDR3 has 16 residues. CDR3 residues: CASSYIRTGGNYGYTF. CDR3 coding DNA: TGTGCCAGCAGTTACATCCGGACAGGGGGTAACTATGGCTACACCTTC.

This chain links TRBV14 with TRBJ2-3; 9 positions match TRBD1. The J segment lost 1 base and the V segment lost 0 bases, leaving 5 bases of the junction unmatched. This CDR3 comprises 17 residues. Per the germline V gene, CDR1 is SGHDN and CDR2 is FVKESK. This CDR3 reads CASSQDGDRVRTDTQYF. CDR3 sequence (DNA): TGTGCCAGCAGCCAAGATGGGGACAGGGTCCGCACAGATACGCAGTATTTT.

As concerns this clone: Distinct nucleotide sequences in the sample also encode this CDR3. This chain links TRBV12-3 or TRBV12-4 with TRBJ1-1; maybe TRBD1 (5 bases). This CDR3 is 13 amino acids long. With 2 bases removed from V and 5 bases from J, the gap between germline ends came to 9 bases. The CDR3 sequence: CASSLNGGTEAFF. DNA of the CDR3: TGTGCCAGCAGTTTAAACGGGGGGACTGAAGCTTTCTTT.

V and J are TRBV9 and TRBJ1-1; the D is unclear. Germline values: CDR1 SGDLS, CDR2 YYNGEE. The ends were cut back, 4 bases at V and 5 bases at J, with 12 bases in the middle. The CDR3 has 13 residues. This chain's CDR3 is CASSFTVRTEAFF. The CDR3 nucleotides are TGTGCCAGCAGCTTTACCGTCAGGACTGAAGCTTTCTTT.

About this clone itself: Compared with germline, one end of the junction differs, possibly owing to a read error. The chain carries TRBV7-2 and TRBJ1-6, with TRBD1 matching over 8 bases. Per germline, CDR1 SGHTA and CDR2 FQGNSA. The CDR3 runs 14 residues. CDR3 residues: CASSLAGQAKRLHF. As DNA, the CDR3 is TGTGCCAGCAGCCTAGCGGGACAGGCAAAACGCCTCCACTTT.

The chain recombines TRBV6-1 with TRBJ1-1; 7 nucleotides agree with TRBD1. Germline V CDR1 and CDR2: MNHNS, SASEGT. J was trimmed by 2 bases and V by 4 bases; bases with no gene match: 10. The CDR3 runs to 16 residues. CDR3 sequence (DNA): TGTGCCAGCAGTGCCGGAACAGGGGTTGAAAACACTGAAGCTTTCTTT. This translates into CASSAGTGVENTEAFF.

The V call is TRBV14, the J call TRBJ1-6; the D gene is possibly TRBD1 (6 bases). Germline values: CDR1 SGHDN, CDR2 FVKESK. V lost 4 bases and J 0 bases, leaving 22 bases between the germline ends. This CDR3 spans 20 amino acids. CDR3 sequence reads: CASSPLSWDTRSSYNSPLHF. The CDR3 region has the DNA TGTGCCAGCAGCCCTTTATCATGGGACACTCGAAGCTCCTATAATTCACCCCTCCACTTT.

CDR3 residues: CASSLTGGLYNSPLHF. The CDR3 DNA sequence: TGTGCCAGCAGCCTAACAGGGGGTCTCTATAATTCACCCCTCCACTTT. The rearrangement uses TRBV3-1 (or the pseudogene TRBV3-2) and TRBJ1-6; TRBD1 aligns across 8 bases. Trimming cost V 4 bases and J 3 bases; bases outside gene matches: 5. This CDR3 contains 16 residues. Germline loops: CDR1 LGHDT, CDR2 YNNKEL (reference sequence).

This chain uses TRBV30 with TRBJ2-2; 8 bases fit TRBD1. The CDR3 is 17 amino acids. Germline V gene data show CDR1 as GTSNPN and CDR2 as SVGIG (reference sequence). V gave up 4 bases and J gave up 3 bases; unmatched junction bases: 13. The chain's CDR3 is CAWIQRQGIFDTGELFF. The CDR3 DNA is TGTGCCTGGATACAGAGACAGGGGATCTTTGACACCGGGGAGCTGTTTTTT.

J is TRBJ2-1 and V is TRBV7-8; 11 positions match TRBD2. The junction had 6 bases not matched to a gene; V was cut back by 4 bases and J by 7 bases. This CDR3 contains 15 residues. Germline V gene sequence: CDR1 SGHVS, CDR2 FQNEAQ. The CDR3 region has the DNA TGTGCCAGCAGCTACTCAACTAGCGGGAGTAATGAGCAGTTCTTC. This sequence encodes CASSYSTSGSNEQFF.

The rearrangement links TRBV7-3 to TRBJ2-5; TRBD2 aligns across 7 bases. Germline CDR1 is SGHTA and CDR2 is FQGTGA. V shed 3 bases and J 5 bases; nucleotides not matched to a gene: 12. The CDR3 has 16 amino acids. CDR3 sequence reads: CASSFLGGNRAETQYF. The CDR3 region has the DNA TGTGCCAGCAGCTTCCTGGGGGGGAATAGGGCGGAGACCCAGTACTTC. Full variable domain (remainder filled in from reference TRBV7-3 and TRBJ2-5): GAGVSQTPSNKVTEKGKYVELRCDPISGHTALYWYRQSLGQGPEFLIYFQGTGAADDSGLPNDRFFAVRPEGSVSTLKIQRTERGDSAVYLCASSFLGGNRAETQYFGPGTRLLVL.

The J gene is TRBJ1-3, the V gene TRBV3-1 (or the pseudogene TRBV3-2), with a possible D match to TRBD1 (5 bases). Germline CDR1 and CDR2: LGHDT and YNNKEL (reference sequence). The V gene lost 2 bases and the J gene lost 3 bases, with 8 bases spanning the gap. CDR3 length equals 14 residues. CDR3 sequence reads: CASSQWQGGNTIYF. Here the CDR3 DNA reads TGTGCCAGCAGCCAATGGCAGGGTGGAAACACCATATATTTT.

This clone was counted once. This chain connects TRBV21-1 to TRBJ1-4; the DNA was not compared with TRBD1, the D call given in the table. TRBV21-1 is shown as a pseudogene. This CDR3 has 16 amino acids. CDR3 residues: CASSKEGDPRGEKLFF. The CDR3, as DNA: TGTGCCAGCAGCAAAGAGGGGGACCCTCGGGGTGAAAAACTGTTTTTT.

The V call is TRBV6-2 or TRBV6-3, the J call TRBJ1-1, with D possibly TRBD1 on 5 matching bases. Trimming stripped 5 bases from V and 3 bases from J, with 13 bases between. The CDR3 extends over 14 amino acids. CDR1 is MNHEY and CDR2 is SVGEGT in the germline V gene. CDR3 coding DNA: TGTGCCAGCAGTCATAGCGGGGGATACACTGAAGCTTTCTTT. This codes for CASSHSGGYTEAFF.

This clone has just one count. The V and J genes are TRBV24-1 and TRBJ2-6, with D tentatively TRBD1 (6 bases). Germline V gene lookup returns CDR1 KGHDR and CDR2 SFDVKD. The CDR3 contains 14 residues. V was pared by 10 bases and J by 0 bases, with 9 bases between. The CDR3 spells CATGDNSGANVLTF. DNA of the CDR3: TGTGCCACAGGGGACAACTCTGGGGCCAACGTCCTGACTTTC.

This clone was detected once. The V call is TRBV3-1 (or the pseudogene TRBV3-2), the J call TRBJ1-4; 7 bases are shared with TRBD1. Per the germline V gene, CDR1 is LGHDT and CDR2 is YNNKEL (reference sequence). The CDR3 is 16 amino acids. V gave up 4 bases and J gave up 0 bases; unmatched junction bases: 5. CDR3 nucleotides: TGTGCCAGCAGCCGAAAGACAGGGACAACTAATGAAAAACTGTTTTTT. The encoded protein is CASSRKTGTTNEKLFF.

The rearrangement uses TRBV5-4 and TRBJ2-3; D unclear. V lost 0 bases, J lost 3 bases, and 2 bases lay in between. Germline values: CDR1 SGHNT, CDR2 YYREEE (reference sequence). The CDR3 extends over 12 amino acids. The CDR3 nucleotides are TGTGCCAGCAGCTTGGCGACAGATACGCAGTATTTT. It yields the protein CASSLATDTQYF.

Notes on this clone: Other nucleotide sequences in the sample specify the same CDR3. This chain connects TRBV5-1 to TRBJ1-3; 7 bases map to TRBD1. The ends lost 3 bases at V and 4 bases at J; junction bases unmatched: 1. Looked up from germline, CDR1 is SGHRS and CDR2 is YFSETQ. The CDR3 loop spans 13 amino acids. The DNA of the CDR3 is TGCGCCAGCAGCTCGGGACAGGGAAACACCATATATTTT. Residues: CASSSGQGNTIYF. Full variable domain (remainder filled in from reference TRBV5-1 and TRBJ1-3): KAGVTQTPRYLIKTRGQQVTLSCSPISGHRSVSWYQQTPGQGLQFLFEYFSETQRNKGNFPGRFSGRQFSNSRSEMNVSTLELGDSALYLCASSSGQGNTIYFGEGSWLTVV.

There are a few counts of this clone. The junction shows a germline mismatch at one end, possibly a read error. V usage is TRBV7-7 and J usage is TRBJ2-2, with TRBD2 identical over 12 bases. The CDR3 runs to 16 residues. Germline V gene lookup returns CDR1 SSHAT and CDR2 FNYEAQ (reference sequence). CDR3 in DNA: TGTGCTAGCAGCCCAAGACTAGCGGGAGCGTCCGGGGAGCTGTTTTTT. Amino acids: CASSPRLAGASGELFF.

The count of this clone is one. In the same sample, other DNA sequences code for this CDR3. The chain employs TRBV14 and TRBJ1-1, with a possible D match to TRBD1 (6 bases). Looked up from germline, CDR1 is SGHDN and CDR2 is FVKESK. The CDR3 contains 15 residues. Trimming removed 2 bases from V and 2 bases from J, with 12 bases in between. The chain's CDR3 is CASSQLTGANTEAFF. CDR3 sequence (DNA): TGTGCCAGCAGCCAATTGACAGGAGCCAACACTGAAGCTTTCTTT.

Only a few counts were recorded for this clone. The V gene is TRBV7-6, the J gene TRBJ2-7; D is possibly TRBD2 (6 bases). Trimming left V 4 bases short and J 2 bases short, with 12 bases between. The CDR3 loop spans 14 amino acids. Germline CDR1 is SGHVS and CDR2 is FNYEAQ. CDR3 region: CASSSGEGTYEQYF. In DNA form, the CDR3 reads TGTGCCAGCAGCTCGGGGGAAGGAACCTACGAGCAGTACTTC. The variable domain in full, completed from reference TRBV7-6 and TRBJ2-7, reads GAGVSQSPRYKVTKRGQDVALRCDPISGHVSLYWYRQALGQGPEFLTYFNYEAQQDKSGLPNDRFSAERPEGSISTLTIQRTEQRDSAMYRCASSSGEGTYEQYFGPGTRLTVT.

J is TRBJ1-1 and V is TRBV6-5; tentative D call: TRBD1 (5 bases). Germline V gives CDR1 MNHEY, CDR2 SVGAGI. Between the trimmed V and J ends, which lost 7 bases and 2 bases, there was a span of 11 bases. CDR3 size: 13 residues. The DNA of the CDR3 is TGTGCCAGCAAGAGACAGACCAACACTGAAGCTTTCTTT. Translated: CASKRQTNTEAFF.

This sequence joins TRBV29-1 and TRBJ1-1; TRBD1 matches 11 bases. Trimming cost V 4 bases and J 11 bases; bases outside gene matches: 9. The CDR3 sequence is 13 residues long. Germline CDR1 reads SQVTM; CDR2 reads ANQGSEA. The CDR3 sequence is CSVVGQGDRLAFF. In DNA form, the CDR3 reads TGCAGCGTTGTGGGACAGGGGGACCGCCTGGCTTTCTTT.

The V and J genes are TRBV6-5 and TRBJ2-3; perhaps TRBD1 as D (5 bases). This CDR3 spans 13 amino acids. The germline CDR1 and CDR2 sequences are MNHEY and SVGAGI. Trimming pared 6 bases from V and 3 bases from J, leaving 10 bases between. The CDR3 loop reads CASRQRQTDTQYF. The CDR3 DNA follows: TGTGCCAGCAGACAAAGACAGACAGATACGCAGTATTTT.

As regards this clone: Other DNA sequences within the sample encode an identical CDR3. This chain joins TRBV12-3 or TRBV12-4 and TRBJ1-1; D might be TRBD1 (5 bases). V dropped 5 bases and J dropped 6 bases, with 7 bases sitting between them. CDR3 length equals 11 residues. The CDR3 spells CASSQGAEAFF. The CDR3 nucleotides are TGTGCCAGCAGTCAAGGGGCTGAAGCTTTCTTT.

This chain connects TRBV5-6 to TRBJ2-7; TRBD1 might be the D (6 bases). V dropped 0 bases and J dropped 3 bases, with 13 bases sitting between them. Germline-derived CDR1 and CDR2 are SGHDT and YYEEEE. The CDR3 extends over 15 amino acids. CDR3 in amino acids: CASSLGGQGLYEQYV. The CDR3 DNA follows: TGTGCCAGCAGCTTGGGGGGGCAGGGCCTCTACGAGCAGTACGTC.

The genes are TRBV7-3 and TRBJ2-1, with a weak D call TRBD2 (7 bases). With 5 bases removed from V and 1 base from J, the gap between germline ends came to 15 bases. In germline, CDR1 is SGHTA, CDR2 FQGTGA. The CDR3 covers 16 residues. The CDR3 nucleotides read TGTGCCAGCAGCCCTCGCGCGGGGGCTTCCTACAATGAGCAGTTCTTC. Protein: CASSPRAGASYNEQFF.

V is TRBV6-6 and J is TRBJ1-5; no clear D. Trimming removed 0 bases from V and 1 base from J, with 7 bases in between. This CDR3 has 15 residues. Germline CDR1 and CDR2: MNHNY and SVGAGI (reference sequence). CDR3: CASSYSQESNQPQHF. CDR3 DNA: TGTGCCAGCAGTTACTCGCAGGAAAGCAATCAGCCCCAGCATTTT.

The chain employs TRBV18 and TRBJ2-2; D ambiguous. CDR1 KGHSH and CDR2 LQKENI come from the germline V gene. CDR3 size: 13 residues. V was cut by 4 bases and J by 4 bases, with 7 bases left in between. CDR3 residues: CASSLSPTGELFF. The CDR3 coding sequence is TGTGCCAGCTCACTTAGCCCCACCGGGGAGCTGTTTTTT.